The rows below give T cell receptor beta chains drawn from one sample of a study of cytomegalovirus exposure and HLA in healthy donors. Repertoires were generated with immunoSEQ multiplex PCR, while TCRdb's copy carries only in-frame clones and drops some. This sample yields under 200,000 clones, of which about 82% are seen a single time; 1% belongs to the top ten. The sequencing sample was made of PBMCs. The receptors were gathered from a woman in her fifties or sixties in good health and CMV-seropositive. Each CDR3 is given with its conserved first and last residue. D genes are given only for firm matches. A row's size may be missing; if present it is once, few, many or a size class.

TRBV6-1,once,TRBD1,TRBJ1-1,CASGDRGGLNTEAFF,TGTGCCAGCGGTGACAGGGGTGGGCTGAACACTGAAGCTTTCTTT
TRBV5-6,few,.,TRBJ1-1,CASSRRGGLGAFF,TGTGCCAGCAGCCGGCGGGGTGGGCTGGGAGCTTTCTTT
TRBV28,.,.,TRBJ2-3,CASRGNTDTQYF,TGTGCCAGCAGGGGCAACACAGATACGCAGTATTTT
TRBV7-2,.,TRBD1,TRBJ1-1,CASSAHRGEAFF,TGTGCCAGCAGCGCCCACAGGGGTGAAGCTTTCTTT
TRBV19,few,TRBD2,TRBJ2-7,CASSSLAGMGYEQYF,TGTGCCAGTAGTTCCCTAGCGGGAATGGGCTACGAGCAGTACTTC
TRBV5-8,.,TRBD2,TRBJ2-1,CASSIGTNGGSYNEQFF,TGTGCCAGCAGCATTGGGACTAACGGGGGCTCCTACAATGAGCAGTTCTTC
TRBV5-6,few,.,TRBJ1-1,CASSRPGTNTEAFF,TGTGCCAGCAGCCGGCCGGGAACGAACACTGAAGCTTTCTTT
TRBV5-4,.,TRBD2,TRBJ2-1,CASSSMTSGSTYNEQFF,TGTGCCAGCAGTTCGATGACTAGCGGGAGTACCTACAATGAGCAGTTCTTC
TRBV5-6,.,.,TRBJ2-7,CASSLSDRSSYEQYF,TGTGCCAGCAGCTTAAGTGACAGGAGCTCCTACGAGCAGTACTTC
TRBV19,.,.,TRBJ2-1,CASSPGAANEQFF,TGTGCCAGTAGTCCCGGAGCCGCGAATGAGCAGTTCTTC
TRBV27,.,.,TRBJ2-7,CASRDSYEQYF,TGTGCCAGCAGGGACAGCTACGAGCAGTACTTC
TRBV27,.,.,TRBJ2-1,CASSLNRRTNNEQFF,TGTGCCAGCAGTTTAAATCGTAGGACAAACAATGAGCAGTTCTTC
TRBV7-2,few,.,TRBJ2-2,CASSFSLGGLNTGELFF,TGTGCCAGCAGCTTTTCATTAGGGGGATTGAACACCGGGGAGCTGTTTTTT
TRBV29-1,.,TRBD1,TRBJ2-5,CSVRDSLREQYF,TGCAGCGTACGGGACAGCTTAAGGGAGCAGTACTTC
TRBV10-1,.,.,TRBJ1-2,CASSDGPPCYNYGYTF,TGCGCCAGCAGTGATGGGCCTCCATGTTATAACTATGGCTACACCTTC
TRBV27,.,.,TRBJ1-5,CASSPRGSNQPQHF,TGTGCCAGCAGCCCTAGGGGGAGCAATCAGCCCCAGCATTTT
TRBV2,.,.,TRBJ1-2,CARSTGTIYGYTF,TGTGCCAGATCGACCGGGACAATCTATGGCTACACCTTC
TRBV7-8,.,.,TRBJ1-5,CASSQGLSNQPQHF,TGTGCCAGCAGCCAGGGCCTTAGCAATCAGCCCCAGCATTTT
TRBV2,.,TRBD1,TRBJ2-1,CASRRTGVLGKQFF,TGTGCCAGCAGGAGGACAGGGGTGTTAGGCAAGCAGTTCTTC
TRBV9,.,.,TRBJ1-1,CASKNLLGRDTEAFF,TGTGCCAGCAAGAACCTCCTCGGCAGGGACACTGAAGCTTTCTTT
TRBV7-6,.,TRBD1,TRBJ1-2,CASSDSMGQVPYGYTF,TGTGCCAGCAGCGACTCTATGGGACAGGTGCCCTATGGCTACACCTTC
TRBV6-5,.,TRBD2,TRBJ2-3,CASSYSGLYTDTQYF,TGTGCCAGCAGTTACTCGGGACTATACACAGATACGCAGTATTTT
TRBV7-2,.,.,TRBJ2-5,CASSLVRETQYF,TGTGCCAGCAGCTTAGTTAGAGAGACCCAGTACTTC
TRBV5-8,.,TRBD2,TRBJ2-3,CASGLRDYSTDTQYF,TGTGCCAGCGGCCTCCGGGACTACAGCACAGATACGCAGTATTTT
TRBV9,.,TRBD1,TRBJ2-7,CASSATGTEPHEQYF,TGTGCCAGCAGCGCCACCGGGACAGAGCCCCACGAGCAGTACTTC
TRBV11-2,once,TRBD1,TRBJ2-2,CASSPAWDRGLAGELFF,TGTGCCAGCAGCCCGGCGTGGGACAGGGGGCTCGCCGGGGAGCTGTTTTTT
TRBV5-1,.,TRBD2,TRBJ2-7,CASSLVLTTGGARSSYEQYF,TGCGCCAGCAGCTTGGTTCTCACCACCGGGGGGGCCCGTAGTTCCTACGAGCAGTACTTC
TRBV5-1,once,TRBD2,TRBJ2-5,CASSPLAGWWETQYF,TGCGCCAGCAGCCCGCTAGCGGGATGGTGGGAGACCCAGTACTTC